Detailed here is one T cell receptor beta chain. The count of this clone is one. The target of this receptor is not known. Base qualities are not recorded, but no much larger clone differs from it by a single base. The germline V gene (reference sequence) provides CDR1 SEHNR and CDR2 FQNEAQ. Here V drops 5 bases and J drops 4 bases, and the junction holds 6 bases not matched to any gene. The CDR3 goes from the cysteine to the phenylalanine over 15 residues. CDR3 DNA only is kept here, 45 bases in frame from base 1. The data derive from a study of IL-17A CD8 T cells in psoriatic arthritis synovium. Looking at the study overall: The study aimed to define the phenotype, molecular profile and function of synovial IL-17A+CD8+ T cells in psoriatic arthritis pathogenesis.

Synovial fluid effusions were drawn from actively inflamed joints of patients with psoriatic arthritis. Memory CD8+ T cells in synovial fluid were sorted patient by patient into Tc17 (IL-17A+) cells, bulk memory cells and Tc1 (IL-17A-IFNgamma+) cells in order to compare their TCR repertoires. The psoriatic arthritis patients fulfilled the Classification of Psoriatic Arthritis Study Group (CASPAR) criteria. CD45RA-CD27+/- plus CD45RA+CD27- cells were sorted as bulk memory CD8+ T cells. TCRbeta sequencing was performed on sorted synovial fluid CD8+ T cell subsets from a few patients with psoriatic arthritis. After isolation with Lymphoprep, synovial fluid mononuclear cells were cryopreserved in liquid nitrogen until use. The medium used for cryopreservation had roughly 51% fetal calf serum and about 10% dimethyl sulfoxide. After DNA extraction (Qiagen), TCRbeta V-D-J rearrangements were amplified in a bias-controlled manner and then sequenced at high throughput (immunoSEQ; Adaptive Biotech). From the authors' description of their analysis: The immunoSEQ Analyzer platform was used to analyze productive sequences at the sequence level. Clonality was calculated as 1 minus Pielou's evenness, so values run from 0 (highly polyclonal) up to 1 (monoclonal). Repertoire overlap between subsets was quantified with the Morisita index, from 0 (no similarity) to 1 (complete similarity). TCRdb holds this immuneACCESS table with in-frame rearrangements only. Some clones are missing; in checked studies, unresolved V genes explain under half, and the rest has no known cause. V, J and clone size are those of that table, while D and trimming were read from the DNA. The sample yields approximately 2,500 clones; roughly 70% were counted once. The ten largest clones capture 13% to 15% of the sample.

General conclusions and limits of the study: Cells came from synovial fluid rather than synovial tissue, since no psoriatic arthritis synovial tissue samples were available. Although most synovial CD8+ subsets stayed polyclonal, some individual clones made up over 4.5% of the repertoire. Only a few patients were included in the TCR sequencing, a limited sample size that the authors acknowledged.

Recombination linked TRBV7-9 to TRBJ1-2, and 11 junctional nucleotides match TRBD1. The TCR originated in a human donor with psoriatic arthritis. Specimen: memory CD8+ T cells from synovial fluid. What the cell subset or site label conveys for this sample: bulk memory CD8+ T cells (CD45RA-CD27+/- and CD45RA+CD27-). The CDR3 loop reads CASSHDGTGGYGYTF. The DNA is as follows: TGTGCCAGCAGCCACGACGGGACAGGGGGCTATGGCTACACCTTC. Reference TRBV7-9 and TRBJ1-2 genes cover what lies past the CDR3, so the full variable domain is DTGVSQNPRHKITKRGQNVTFRCDPISEHNRLYWYRQTLGQGPEFLTYFQNEAQLEKSRLLSDRFSAERPKGSFSTLEIQRTEQGDSAMYLCASSHDGTGGYGYTFGSGTRLTVV.